This T cell receptor beta chain was found in a study of shared clonotypes between healthy human individuals. Overall study results and limits: Although depth was large, rarefaction showed that sequencing of the sorted subsets was incomplete. Sharing across four donors was highest in naive CD4 (approximately 5%) and lowest in memory CD8 (about 0.4%).

Deep-level running was used for the assay. The table came from immunoSEQ multiplex PCR; TCRdb's copy has only in-frame clones and leaves some out. The table lists about 2.1 million clones, just over 90% of them singletons. Note on this clone: No antigen is known for it.

Cells designated naive CD8 were CD45RO-negative and were positively selected for CCR7, with terminally differentiated effector memory CD45RA+ cells excluded. The donor population consisted of healthy HIV-negative adults with no recent acute infections or vaccinations. The specimen sequenced was naive CD8+ T cells from PBMCs. The TCR comes from a man younger than 35 in good health. Some clones in this sample may be carry-over from other donors' samples.

CDR3 sequence: CAWMPTRDEQFF. CDR3 bases: TGTGCCTGGATGCCGACTAGGGATGAGCAGTTCTTC. The V gene is TRBV30, the J gene TRBJ2-1; the D gene is possibly TRBD2 (6 bases). With 4 bases removed from V and 8 bases from J, the gap between germline ends came to 12 bases. Germline CDR1 GTSNPN, CDR2 SVGIG (reference sequence). This CDR3 region has 12 residues.